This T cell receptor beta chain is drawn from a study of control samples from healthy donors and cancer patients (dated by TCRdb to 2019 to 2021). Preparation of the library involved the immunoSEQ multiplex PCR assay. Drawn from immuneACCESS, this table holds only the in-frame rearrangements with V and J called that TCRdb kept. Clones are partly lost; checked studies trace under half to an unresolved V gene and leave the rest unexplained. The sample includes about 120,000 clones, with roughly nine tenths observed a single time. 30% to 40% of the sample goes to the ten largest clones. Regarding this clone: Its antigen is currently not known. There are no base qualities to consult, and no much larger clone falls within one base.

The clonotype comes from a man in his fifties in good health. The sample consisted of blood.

CDR3 loop: CASSPPTVNTEAFF. The sequence in DNA is TGTGCCAGCTCACCACCTACAGTGAACACTGAAGCTTTCTTT. Recombination joined TRBV18 with TRBJ1-1; too little of a D gene remains to name it. V and J lose 0 bases and 0 bases, and a span of 5 bases separates them. The CDR3 numbers 14 residues from cysteine through phenylalanine. Only CDR3 DNA remains: 42 bases, in frame from the first base. CDR1 and CDR2 are read off the germline V gene as KGHSH and LQKENI. Joined to the reference TRBV18 and TRBJ1-1 proteins, this CDR3 gives the full variable domain: NAGVMQNPRHLVRRRGQEARLRCSPMKGHSHVYWYRQLPEEGLKFMVYLQKENIIDESGMPKERFSAEFPKEGPSILRIQQVVRGDSAAYFCASSPPTVNTEAFFGQGTRLTVV.